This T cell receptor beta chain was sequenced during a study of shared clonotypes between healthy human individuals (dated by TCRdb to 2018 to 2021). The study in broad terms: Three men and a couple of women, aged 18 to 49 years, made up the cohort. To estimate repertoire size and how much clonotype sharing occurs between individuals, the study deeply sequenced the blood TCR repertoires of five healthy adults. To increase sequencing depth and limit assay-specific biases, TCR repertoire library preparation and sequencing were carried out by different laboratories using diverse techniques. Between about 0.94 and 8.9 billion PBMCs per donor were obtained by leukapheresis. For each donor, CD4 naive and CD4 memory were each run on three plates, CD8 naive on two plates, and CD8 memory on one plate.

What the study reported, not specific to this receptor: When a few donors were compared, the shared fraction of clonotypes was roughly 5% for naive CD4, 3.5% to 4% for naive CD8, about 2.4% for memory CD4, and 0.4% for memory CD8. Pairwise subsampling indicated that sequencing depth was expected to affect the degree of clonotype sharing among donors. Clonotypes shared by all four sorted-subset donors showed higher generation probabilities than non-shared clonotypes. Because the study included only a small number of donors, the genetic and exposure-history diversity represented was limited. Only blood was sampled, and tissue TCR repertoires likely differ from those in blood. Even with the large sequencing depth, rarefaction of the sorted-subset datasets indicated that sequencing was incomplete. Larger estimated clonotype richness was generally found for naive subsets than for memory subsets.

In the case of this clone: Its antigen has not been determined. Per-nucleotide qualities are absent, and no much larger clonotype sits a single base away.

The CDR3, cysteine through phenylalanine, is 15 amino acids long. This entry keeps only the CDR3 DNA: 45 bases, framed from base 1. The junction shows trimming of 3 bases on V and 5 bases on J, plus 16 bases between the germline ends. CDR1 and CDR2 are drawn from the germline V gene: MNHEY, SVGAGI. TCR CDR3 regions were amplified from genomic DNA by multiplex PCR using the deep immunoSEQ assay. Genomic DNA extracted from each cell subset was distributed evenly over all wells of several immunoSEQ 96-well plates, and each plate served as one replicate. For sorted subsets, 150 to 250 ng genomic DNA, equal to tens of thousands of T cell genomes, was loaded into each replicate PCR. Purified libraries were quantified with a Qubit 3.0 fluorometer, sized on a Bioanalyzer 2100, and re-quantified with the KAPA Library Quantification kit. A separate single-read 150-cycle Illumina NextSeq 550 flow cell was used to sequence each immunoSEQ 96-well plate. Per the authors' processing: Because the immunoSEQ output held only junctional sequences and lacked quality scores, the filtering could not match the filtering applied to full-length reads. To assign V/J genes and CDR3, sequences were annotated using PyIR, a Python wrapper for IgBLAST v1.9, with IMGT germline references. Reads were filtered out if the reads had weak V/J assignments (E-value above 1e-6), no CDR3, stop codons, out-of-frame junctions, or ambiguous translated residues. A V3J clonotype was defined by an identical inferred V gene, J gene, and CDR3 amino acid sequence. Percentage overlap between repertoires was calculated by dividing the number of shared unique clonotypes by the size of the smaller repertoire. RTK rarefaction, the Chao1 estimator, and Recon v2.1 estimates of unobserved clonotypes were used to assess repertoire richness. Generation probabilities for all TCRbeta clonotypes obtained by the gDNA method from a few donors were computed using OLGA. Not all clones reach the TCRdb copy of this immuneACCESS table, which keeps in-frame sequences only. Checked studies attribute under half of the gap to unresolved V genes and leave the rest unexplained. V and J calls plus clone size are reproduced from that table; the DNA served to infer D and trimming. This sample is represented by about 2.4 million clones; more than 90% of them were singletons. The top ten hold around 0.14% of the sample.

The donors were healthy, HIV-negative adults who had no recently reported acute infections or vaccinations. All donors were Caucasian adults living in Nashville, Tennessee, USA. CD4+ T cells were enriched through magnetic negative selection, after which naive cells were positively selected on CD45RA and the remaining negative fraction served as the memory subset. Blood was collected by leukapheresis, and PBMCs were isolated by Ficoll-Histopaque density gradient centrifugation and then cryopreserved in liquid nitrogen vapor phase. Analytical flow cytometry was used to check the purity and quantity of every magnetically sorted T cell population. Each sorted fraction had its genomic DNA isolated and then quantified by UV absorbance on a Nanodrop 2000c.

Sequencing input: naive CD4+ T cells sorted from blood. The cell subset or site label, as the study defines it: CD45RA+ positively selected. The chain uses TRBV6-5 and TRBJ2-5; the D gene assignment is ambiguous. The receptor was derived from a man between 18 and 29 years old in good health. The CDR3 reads CASSYRQVFYETQYF. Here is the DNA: TGTGCCAGCAGTTATAGGCAGGTTTTTTACGAGACCCAGTACTTC.